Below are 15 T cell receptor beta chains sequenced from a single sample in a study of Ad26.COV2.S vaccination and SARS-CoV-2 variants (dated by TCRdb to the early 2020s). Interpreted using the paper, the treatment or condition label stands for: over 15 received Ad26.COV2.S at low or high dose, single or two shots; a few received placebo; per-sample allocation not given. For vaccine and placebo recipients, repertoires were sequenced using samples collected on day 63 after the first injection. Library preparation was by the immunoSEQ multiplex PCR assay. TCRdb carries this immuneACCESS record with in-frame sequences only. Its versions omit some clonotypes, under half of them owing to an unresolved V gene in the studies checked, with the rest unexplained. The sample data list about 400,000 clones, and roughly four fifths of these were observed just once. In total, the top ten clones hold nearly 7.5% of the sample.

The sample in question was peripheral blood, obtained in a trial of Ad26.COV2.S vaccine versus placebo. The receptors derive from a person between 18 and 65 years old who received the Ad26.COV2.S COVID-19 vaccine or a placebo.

CDR3 protein: CASSLQGGLDTQYF. Written as DNA, the CDR3 is TGTGCCAGCAGCTTACAGGGGGGTTTAGATACGCAGTATTTT. V is TRBV7-2 and J is TRBJ2-3, with D possibly TRBD1 on 7 matching bases. CDR1 SGHTA and CDR2 FQGNSA come from the germline V gene. V lost 2 bases, J lost 5 bases, and 11 bases lay in between. This CDR3 contains 14 residues.

The CDR3: CASGHSISLGTTQYF. The CDR3 region has the DNA TGTGCTAGTGGCCATTCCATCTCCCTAGGGACGACCCAGTACTTC. V and J are TRBV12-5 and TRBJ2-5; perhaps D is TRBD1 or TRBD2 (5 bases each). This CDR3 contains 15 residues. Trimming shortened V by 6 bases and J by 7 bases, and 21 bases separated the two germline ends. Germline values: CDR1 LGHNT, CDR2 FRNRAP. The entire variable domain, with the rest obtained from reference TRBV12-5 and TRBJ2-5, is as follows: DARVTQTPRHKVTEMGQEVTMRCQPILGHNTVFWYRQTMMQGLELLAYFRNRAPLDDSGMPKDRFSAEMPDATLATLKIQPSEPRDSAVYFCASGHSISLGTTQYFGPGTRLLVL.

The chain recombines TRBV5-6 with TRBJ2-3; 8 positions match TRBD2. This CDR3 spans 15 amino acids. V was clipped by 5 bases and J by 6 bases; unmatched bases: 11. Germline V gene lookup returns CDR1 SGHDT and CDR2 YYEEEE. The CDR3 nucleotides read TGTGCCAGCAGGATGGTCGCGGGGGGCCCGGATACGCAGTATTTT. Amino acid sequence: CASRMVAGGPDTQYF.

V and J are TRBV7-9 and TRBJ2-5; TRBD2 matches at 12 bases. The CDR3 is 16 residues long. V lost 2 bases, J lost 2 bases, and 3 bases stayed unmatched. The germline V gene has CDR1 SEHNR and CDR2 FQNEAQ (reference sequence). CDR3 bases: TGTGCCAGCAGCTTAATTGGACTAGCGGGACAAGAGACCCAGTACTTC. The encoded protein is CASSLIGLAGQETQYF.

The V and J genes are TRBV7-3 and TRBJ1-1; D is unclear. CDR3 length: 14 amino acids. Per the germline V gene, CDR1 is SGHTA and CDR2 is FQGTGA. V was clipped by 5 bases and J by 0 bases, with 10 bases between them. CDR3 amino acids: CASSVTGMNTEAFF. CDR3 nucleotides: TGTGCCAGCAGCGTGACGGGCATGAACACTGAAGCTTTCTTT.

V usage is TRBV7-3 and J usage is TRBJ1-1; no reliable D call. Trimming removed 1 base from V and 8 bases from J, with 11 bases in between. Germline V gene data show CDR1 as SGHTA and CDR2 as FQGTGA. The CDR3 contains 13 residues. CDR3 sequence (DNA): TGTGCCAGCAGCTTAAATTCAAGGTTCGAAGCTTTCTTT. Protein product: CASSLNSRFEAFF.

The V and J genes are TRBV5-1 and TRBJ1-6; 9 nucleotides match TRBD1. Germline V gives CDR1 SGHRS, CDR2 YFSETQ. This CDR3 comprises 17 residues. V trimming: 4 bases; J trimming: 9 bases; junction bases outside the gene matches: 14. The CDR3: CASSARRRGQGASPLHF. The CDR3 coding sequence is TGCGCCAGCAGCGCCCGACGTCGGGGACAGGGAGCTTCACCCCTCCACTTT. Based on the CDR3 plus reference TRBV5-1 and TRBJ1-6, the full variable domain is KAGVTQTPRYLIKTRGQQVTLSCSPISGHRSVSWYQQTPGQGLQFLFEYFSETQRNKGNFPGRFSGRQFSNSRSEMNVSTLELGDSALYLCASSARRRGQGASPLHFGNGTRLTVT.

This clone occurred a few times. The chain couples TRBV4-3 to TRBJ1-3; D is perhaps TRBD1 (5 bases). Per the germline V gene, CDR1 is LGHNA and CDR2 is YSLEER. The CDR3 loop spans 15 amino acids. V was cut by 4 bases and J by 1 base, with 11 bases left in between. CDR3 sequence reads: CASSPSRGSGNTIYF. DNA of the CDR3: TGCGCCAGCAGCCCATCAAGGGGATCTGGAAACACCATATATTTT.

CDR3 sequence reads: CATSSGSGRGSYEQYF. Written as DNA, the CDR3 is TGTGCCACCAGCAGCGGGTCAGGGAGGGGTTCCTACGAGCAGTACTTC. The chain uses TRBV15 and TRBJ2-7; 7 bases are a match to TRBD2. Germline trimming cut 3 bases from V and 1 base from J; bases unmatched to any gene: 9. The germline gives CDR1 LNHNV, CDR2 YYDKDF (reference sequence). CDR3 length: 16 residues.

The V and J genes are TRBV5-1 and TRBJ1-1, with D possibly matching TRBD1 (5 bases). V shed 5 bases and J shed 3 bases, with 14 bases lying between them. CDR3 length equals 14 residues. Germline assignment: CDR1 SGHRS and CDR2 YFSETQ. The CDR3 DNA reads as TGCGCCAGCAGTCCAGGGAGTGGGGACACTGAAGCTTTCTTT. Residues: CASSPGSGDTEAFF.

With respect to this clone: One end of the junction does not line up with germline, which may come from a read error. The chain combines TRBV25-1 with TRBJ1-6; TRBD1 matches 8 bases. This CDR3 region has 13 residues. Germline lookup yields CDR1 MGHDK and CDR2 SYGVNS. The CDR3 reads CAGSDRGTSPLHF. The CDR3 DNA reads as TGTGCCGGCAGCGACAGGGGCACTTCACCCCTCCACTTT. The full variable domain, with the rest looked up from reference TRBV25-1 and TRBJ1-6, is EADIYQTPRYLVIGTGKKITLECSQTMGHDKMYWYQQDPGMELHLIHYSYGVNSTEKGDLSSESTVSRIRTEHFPLTLESARPSHTSQYLCAGSDRGTSPLHFGNGTRLTVT.

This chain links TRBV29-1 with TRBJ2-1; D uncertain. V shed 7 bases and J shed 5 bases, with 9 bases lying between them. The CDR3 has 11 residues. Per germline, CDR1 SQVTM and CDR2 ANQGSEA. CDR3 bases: TGCAGCGGGAGCAGGAACAATGAGCAGTTCTTC. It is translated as CSGSRNNEQFF.

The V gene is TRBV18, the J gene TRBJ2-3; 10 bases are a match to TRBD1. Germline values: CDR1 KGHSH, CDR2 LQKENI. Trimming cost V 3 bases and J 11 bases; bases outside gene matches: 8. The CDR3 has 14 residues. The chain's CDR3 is CASSPSRDRGGQYF. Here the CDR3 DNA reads TGTGCCAGCTCACCGTCCCGGGACAGGGGCGGGCAGTATTTT.

CDR3 residues: CASSEGTEINSNQPQHF. DNA of the CDR3: TGTGCCAGCAGTGAGGGGACTGAAATTAATAGCAATCAGCCCCAGCATTTT. This chain joins TRBV2 and TRBJ1-5, with TRBD1 as a possible D gene (5 bases). CDR1 SNHLY and CDR2 FYNNEI come from the germline V gene. This CDR3 spans 17 amino acids. V was cut by 3 bases and J by 0 bases, with 15 bases left in between.

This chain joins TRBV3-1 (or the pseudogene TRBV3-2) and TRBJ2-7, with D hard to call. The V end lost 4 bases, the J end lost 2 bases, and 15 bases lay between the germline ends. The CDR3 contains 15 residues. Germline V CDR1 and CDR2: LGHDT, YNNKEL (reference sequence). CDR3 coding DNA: TGTGCCAGCAGCCCCCCCGCGGTCCGACCCTACGAGCAGTACTTC. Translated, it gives CASSPPAVRPYEQYF.